This TCR beta chain appears in the sequencing data of a study of blood T cell repertoires in COVID-19. Resolution of symptoms, clearance, or two negative PCRs was present in recovered Cohort 3 donors. This clone was detected a few times. Authors' methods: Cell counts per sample came from amplifying reference gene primers. Sequenced by immunoSEQ multiplex PCR; TCRdb stores in-frame clones only, minus some. The V and J calls and the clone size are those of that table, but D and trimming were determined from the DNA. This sample yields 300,000 or so clones, of which about nine tenths are seen a single time; under 11% belongs to the top ten. The CDR3 spans 16 residues. Germline V gives CDR1 PRHDT, CDR2 FYEKMQ (reference sequence). Trimming took 5 bases from V and 4 from J; bases not matched to a gene: 7.

The J gene is TRBJ2-2, the V gene TRBV13; 10 bases map to TRBD1. The receptor's source is a woman in her late teens or twenties who had recovered from COVID-19. The sample comprised PBMCs or T cells enriched from blood (not recorded which). The DNA for the CDR3 is TGTGCCAGCAGCCCCCAGACAGGGGGCGGCACCGGGGAGCTGTTTTTT. Translation gives CASSPQTGGGTGELFF.